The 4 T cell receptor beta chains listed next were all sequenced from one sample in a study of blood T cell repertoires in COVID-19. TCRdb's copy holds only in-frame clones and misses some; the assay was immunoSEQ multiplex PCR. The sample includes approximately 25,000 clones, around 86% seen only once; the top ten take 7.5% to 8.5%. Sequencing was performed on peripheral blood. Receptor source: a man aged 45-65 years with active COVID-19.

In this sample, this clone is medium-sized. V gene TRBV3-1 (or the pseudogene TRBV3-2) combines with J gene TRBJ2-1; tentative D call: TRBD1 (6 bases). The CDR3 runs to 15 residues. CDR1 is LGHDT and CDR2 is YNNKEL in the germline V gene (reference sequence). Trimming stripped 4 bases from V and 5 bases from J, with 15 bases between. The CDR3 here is CASSLLWTANNEQFF. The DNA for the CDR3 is TGTGCCAGCAGCCTCCTCTGGACAGCTAACAATGAGCAGTTCTTC.

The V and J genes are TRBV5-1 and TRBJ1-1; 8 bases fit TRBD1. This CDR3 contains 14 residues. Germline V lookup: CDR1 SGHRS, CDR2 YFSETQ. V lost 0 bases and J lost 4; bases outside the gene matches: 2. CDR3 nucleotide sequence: TGCGCCAGCAGCTTGGGACAGGGGATCACTGAAGCTTTCTTT. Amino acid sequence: CASSLGQGITEAFF. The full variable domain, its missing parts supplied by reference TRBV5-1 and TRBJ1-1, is KAGVTQTPRYLIKTRGQQVTLSCSPISGHRSVSWYQQTPGQGLQFLFEYFSETQRNKGNFPGRFSGRQFSNSRSEMNVSTLELGDSALYLCASSLGQGITEAFFGQGTRLTVV.

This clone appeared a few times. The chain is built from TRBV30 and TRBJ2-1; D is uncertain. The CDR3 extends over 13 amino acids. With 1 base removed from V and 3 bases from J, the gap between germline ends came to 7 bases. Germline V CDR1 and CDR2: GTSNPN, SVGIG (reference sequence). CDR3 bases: TGTGCCTGGAGTGAGGCTAGCTACAATGAGCAGTTCTTC. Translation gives CAWSEASYNEQFF.

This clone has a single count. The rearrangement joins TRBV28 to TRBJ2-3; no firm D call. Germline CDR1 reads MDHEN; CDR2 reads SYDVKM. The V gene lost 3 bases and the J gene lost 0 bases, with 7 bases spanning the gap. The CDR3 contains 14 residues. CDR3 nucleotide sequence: TGTGCCAGCAGTTTTACAGCTAGCACAGATACGCAGTATTTT. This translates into CASSFTASTDTQYF.